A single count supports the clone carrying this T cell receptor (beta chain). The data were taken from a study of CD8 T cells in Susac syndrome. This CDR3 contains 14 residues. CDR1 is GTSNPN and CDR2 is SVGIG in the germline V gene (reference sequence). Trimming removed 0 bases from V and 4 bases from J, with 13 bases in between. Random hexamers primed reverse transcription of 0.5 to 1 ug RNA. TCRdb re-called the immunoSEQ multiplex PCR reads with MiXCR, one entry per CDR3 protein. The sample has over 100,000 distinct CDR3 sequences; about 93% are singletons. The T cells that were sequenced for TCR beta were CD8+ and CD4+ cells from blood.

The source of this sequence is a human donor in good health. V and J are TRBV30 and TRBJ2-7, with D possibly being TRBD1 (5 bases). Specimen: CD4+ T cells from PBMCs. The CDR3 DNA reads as TGTGCCTGGAGTGTGTCGGCAGGGCTGTACGAGCAGTACTTC. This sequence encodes CAWSVSAGLYEQYF.